One sample yielded the 3 T cell receptor beta chains listed below, sequenced in a study of control samples from healthy donors and cancer patients. The repertoire was sequenced with immunoSEQ multiplex PCR; TCRdb's copy has only in-frame clones and lacks some. The sample shows approximately 140,000 clones, about nine tenths of them seen only once. Sequencing was done on a sample of blood. Receptor source: a man aged 25-45 years in good health.

The J gene is TRBJ2-5, the V gene TRBV21-1; the D call of TRBD2 is as the table states it, not checked on the DNA. TRBV21-1 is designated a pseudogene. The CDR3 length is 14 residues. The CDR3 reads CGEIAGTGQETQYF. The CDR3 nucleotides read TGTGGCGAAATAGCCGGTACCGGTCAAGAGACCCAGTACTTC.

The rearrangement joins TRBV12-3 or TRBV12-4 to TRBJ2-5; no clear D gene. CDR3 length: 12 residues. The ends were cut back, 6 bases at V and 5 bases at J, with 10 bases in the middle. CDR3 residues: CASSRFGETQYF. The CDR3 nucleotides read TGTGCCAGCAGCCGCTTCGGGGAGACCCAGTACTTC.

This chain uses TRBV19 with TRBJ1-2; TRBD1 might be the D (5 bases). V lost 2 bases to trimming and J lost 4 bases, with 11 bases between them. The CDR3 runs to 14 residues. Per germline, CDR1 LNHDA and CDR2 SQIVND (reference sequence). The CDR3 DNA reads TGTGCCAGTAGTATATTTGGGGCCACCTATGGCTACACCTTC. Protein: CASSIFGATYGYTF.